The 31 T cell receptor beta chains reported below all come from one sample, sequenced in a study of blood T cells in healthy people across ages (dated by TCRdb to 2014 to 2015). Library generation was performed with 5' RACE. A second roughly 6 to 12 cycle PCR used a sample-barcoded 5' primer and a J-beta primer mix. TCRdb cleaned the public reads at Q25 with fastp, built clones with MiXCR and kept in-frame beta chains. Merged by CDR3 protein, the rows form single entries marked with the most common genes and DNA. The sample yields 1.5 million to 2 million distinct CDR3 sequences; roughly two fifths were counted once. The ten top clones hold about 21% of the sample. Material for sequencing was blood. The receptors originated from a human donor in good health.

This clonotype was detected only a few times. The chain has TRBV24-1 and TRBJ2-2; D uncertain. The CDR3 spans 11 residues. Germline V gene sequence: CDR1 KGHDR, CDR2 SFDVKD. Trimming removed 5 bases at V and 5 bases at J, with 2 bases between. For the CDR3, the DNA is TGTGCCACCAGTGGGACCGGGGAGCTGTTTTTT. Amino acids: CATSGTGELFF.

The V gene is TRBV4-2, the J gene TRBJ2-5; maybe TRBD1 (6 bases). Germline-derived CDR1 and CDR2 are LGHNA and YNFKEQ. CDR3 length: 16 residues. Trimming stripped 0 bases from V and 5 bases from J, with 16 bases between. The CDR3 DNA reads as TGTGCCAGCAGCCAAGACGGCCAGGGGCGTTGGGAGACCCAGTACTTC. Translated, it gives CASSQDGQGRWETQYF.

Of note for this clonotype: This may come from a read error, since a much larger clone is one base off. The CDR3 spells CAISESGKGYEQYF. CDR3 in DNA: TGTGCCATCAGTGAGTCGGGTAAGGGTTACGAGCAGTACTTC. V and J are TRBV10-3 and TRBJ2-7; no definite D call. Germline V gene data show CDR1 as ENHRY and CDR2 as SYGVKD. The V gene lost 0 bases and the J gene lost 4 bases, with 10 bases spanning the gap. The CDR3 runs to 14 residues.

The V call is TRBV5-1, the J call TRBJ1-2; possible D gene TRBD1, 5 bases. V lost 3 bases and J 5 bases, leaving 14 bases between the germline ends. Germline lookup yields CDR1 SGHRS and CDR2 YFSETQ. This CDR3 has 14 amino acids. The DNA for the CDR3 is TGCGCCAGCAGCTGGGCTTTGGGGGATTATGGCTACACCTTC. The encoded protein is CASSWALGDYGYTF. Full variable domain (remainder filled in from reference TRBV5-1 and TRBJ1-2): KAGVTQTPRYLIKTRGQQVTLSCSPISGHRSVSWYQQTPGQGLQFLFEYFSETQRNKGNFPGRFSGRQFSNSRSEMNVSTLELGDSALYLCASSWALGDYGYTFGSGTRLTVV.

The chain combines TRBV6-1 with TRBJ2-1; D is perhaps TRBD2 (6 bases). Trimming removed 7 bases at V and 0 bases at J, with 19 bases between. The germline V gene encodes CDR1 MNHNS and CDR2 SASEGT. This CDR3 is 17 amino acids long. This CDR3 is CASIEVEGPSSYNEQFF. CDR3 DNA: TGTGCCAGCATTGAGGTGGAGGGGCCGAGCTCCTACAATGAGCAGTTCTTC.

The V and J genes are TRBV29-1 and TRBJ2-1; the match to TRBD1 covers 7 bases. Germline trimming cut 6 bases from V and 5 bases from J; bases unmatched to any gene: 7. Per germline, CDR1 SQVTM and CDR2 ANQGSEA. CDR3 length: 13 residues. The chain's CDR3 is CSVSGQYHNEQFF. The CDR3 bases are TGCAGCGTCTCGGGACAGTACCACAATGAGCAGTTCTTC.

J is TRBJ2-3 and V is TRBV7-9, with 10 bases identical to TRBD1. The CDR3 loop spans 16 amino acids. The ends lost 0 bases at V and 2 bases at J; junction bases unmatched: 2. Germline CDR1 is SEHNR and CDR2 is FQNEAQ (reference sequence). Here the CDR3 reads CASSLAGTGDTDTQYF. CDR3 bases: TGTGCCAGCAGCTTAGCTGGGACAGGGGACACAGATACGCAGTATTTT.

This clonotype showed up just a few times. The rearrangement links TRBV4-2 to TRBJ2-3; 12 nucleotides match TRBD1. The CDR3 extends over 15 amino acids. Germline assignment: CDR1 LGHNA and CDR2 YNFKEQ. V lost 3 bases and J lost 3; bases outside the gene matches: 1. CDR3 protein: CASSQGQGATDTQYF. The DNA for the CDR3 is TGTGCCAGCAGCCAGGGACAGGGGGCGACAGATACGCAGTATTTT.

The chain recombines TRBV20-1 with TRBJ2-5, with 8 bases matching TRBD2. The CDR3 runs to 14 residues. After removal of 5 bases from V and 11 bases from J, the junction contained 16 bases not matched to a gene. The germline V gene encodes CDR1 DFQATT and CDR2 SNEGSKA (reference sequence). This chain's CDR3 is CSALPGTRNLEQYF. The CDR3, as DNA: TGCAGTGCTCTTCCCGGGACTAGAAACCTGGAGCAGTACTTC.

The gene calls are TRBV10-3 and TRBJ2-2, with D perhaps TRBD2 (6 bases). The length of the CDR3 is 18 residues. The germline gives CDR1 ENHRY, CDR2 SYGVKD. V dropped 3 bases and J dropped 5 bases, with 22 bases sitting between them. The chain's CDR3 is CAISDLSGGLKNTGELFF. Here the CDR3 DNA reads TGTGCCATCAGTGATCTCAGTGGGGGGTTGAAGAATACCGGGGAGCTGTTTTTT.

This sequence joins TRBV11-3 and TRBJ2-2; D not resolved. Germline V CDR1 and CDR2: SGHNT, YENEEA. CDR3 length: 19 residues. Deletions cut 0 bases from V and 3 bases from J, with 20 bases between. The CDR3 loop reads CASSLDGWTRDDDTGELFF. The CDR3 DNA reads TGTGCCAGCAGCTTAGACGGATGGACGAGAGACGATGACACCGGGGAGCTGTTTTTT.

V gene TRBV20-1 combines with J gene TRBJ2-3; 9 bases fit TRBD1. The CDR3 covers 16 residues. The V gene's germline CDR1 is DFQATT and CDR2 SNEGSKA (reference sequence). Trimming removed 1 base from V and 0 bases from J; junction bases left unmatched: 5. CDR3 in amino acids: CSARGQGETSTDTQYF. CDR3 nucleotide sequence: TGCAGTGCTAGAGGACAGGGGGAAACTAGCACAGATACGCAGTATTTT.

This clonotype was observed a handful of times. The rearrangement uses TRBV4-3 and TRBJ2-1; 9 bases are shared with TRBD2. The CDR3 spans 17 residues. Trimming took 0 bases from V and 4 from J; bases not matched to a gene: 7. In germline, CDR1 is LGHNA, CDR2 YSLEER. The CDR3 region is CASSQDYGGGAYNEQFF. DNA for the CDR3: TGCGCCAGCAGCCAAGATTACGGCGGGGGGGCTTACAATGAGCAGTTCTTC.

The chain employs TRBV30 and TRBJ2-3, with a possible D match to TRBD1 (6 bases). CDR1 and CDR2 from the germline V gene are GTSNPN and SVGIG (reference sequence). V lost 5 bases, J lost 4 bases, and 10 bases lay in between. CDR3 size: 12 residues. The CDR3 DNA follows: TGTGCCTGGTCACCAGGGGCAGATACGCAGTATTTT. Residues: CAWSPGADTQYF.

This rearrangement joins TRBV7-2 to TRBJ2-1; TRBD2 aligns across 15 bases. Germline V gene sequence: CDR1 SGHTA, CDR2 FQGNSA. This CDR3 region has 19 residues. With 4 bases clipped from V and 0 bases from J, the junction kept 7 bases outside the gene matches. CDR3 DNA: TGTGCCAGCAGCTGGACTAGCGGGGGGGCCATGAGCTCCTACAATGAGCAGTTCTTC. Protein sequence: CASSWTSGGAMSSYNEQFF.

J is TRBJ2-1 and V is TRBV6-6; TRBD2 might be the D (6 bases). V lost 5 bases to trimming and J lost 4 bases, with 12 bases between them. CDR3 size: 14 residues. The germline CDR1 and CDR2 sequences are MNHNY and SVGAGI (reference sequence). The DNA for the CDR3 is TGTGCCAGCAGTCAGGGTCGGGGGTACAATGAGCAGTTCTTC. Protein sequence: CASSQGRGYNEQFF.

J is TRBJ2-1 and V is TRBV4-2, with TRBD2 matching 7 bases. There are 16 residues in the CDR3. In germline, CDR1 is LGHNA, CDR2 YNFKEQ. With V trimmed by 4 bases and J by 5 bases, 11 bases remained unmatched. CDR3 amino acids: CASSLRLAPGNNEQFF. CDR3 in DNA: TGTGCCAGCAGCCTCAGACTAGCCCCGGGGAACAATGAGCAGTTCTTC.

The chain carries TRBV9 and TRBJ2-5, with D uncertain. In germline, CDR1 is SGDLS, CDR2 YYNGEE. V was cut by 4 bases and J by 11 bases, with 18 bases left in between. This CDR3 is built from 13 residues. The CDR3 loop reads CASSPQRLSEQYF. The CDR3 DNA is TGTGCCAGCAGCCCTCAGCGCCTTTCTGAGCAGTACTTC.

The chain carries TRBV12-3 or TRBV12-4 and TRBJ1-2, with TRBD1 as a possible D gene (5 bases). The CDR3 is 17 amino acids. Trimming cost V 2 bases and J 5 bases, with 21 bases left between them. The DNA of the CDR3 is TGTGCCAGCAGTTTAACAGCACAGGACCACCGGCGGTATGGCTACACCTTC. Amino acids: CASSLTAQDHRRYGYTF.

This clonotype turned up a few times. The junction and the germline gene differ at one end; a read error may be behind it. The chain combines TRBV6-5 with TRBJ1-2; unclear D gene. Looked up from germline, CDR1 is MNHEY and CDR2 is SVGAGI. There are 12 residues in the CDR3. The CDR3 loop reads CATKTSGGFHLF. Here the CDR3 DNA reads TGTGCCACAAAAACCTCCGGAGGGTTTCACCTTTTC.

V gene TRBV20-1 combines with J gene TRBJ1-5; D is unclear. Germline CDR1 reads DFQATT; CDR2 reads SNEGSKA (reference sequence). The CDR3 has 13 residues. V was clipped by 7 bases and J by 4 bases, with 14 bases between them. The CDR3, as DNA: TGCAGTGTAGCATACATAACAAATCAGCCCCAGCATTTT. The encoded protein is CSVAYITNQPQHF.

This clonotype appeared once. One junction end does not reproduce the germline sequence, and a read error may be involved. The chain joins TRBV12-3 or TRBV12-4 to TRBJ2-3, with D perhaps matching TRBD1 or TRBD2 (5 bases each). The CDR3 is 15 residues long. Here the CDR3 reads CASSPGTTRADAQYF. The CDR3 region has the DNA TGCGCCAGCAGCCCCGGGACCACTAGAGCAGATGCGCAGTATTTT.

This clonotype was observed a few times. This sequence joins TRBV10-3 and TRBJ2-1; 12 nucleotides agree with TRBD2. Losses at the gene ends were 6 bases for V and 0 bases for J; bases not matched to a gene: 12. Germline CDR1 ENHRY, CDR2 SYGVKD. The length of the CDR3 is 19 residues. This CDR3 reads CAIRSTSGGPGSSYNEQFF. In DNA, the CDR3 is TGTGCCATCAGATCAACTAGCGGGGGGCCAGGGAGCTCCTACAATGAGCAGTTCTTC.

This chain joins TRBV15 and TRBJ2-3; no reliable D call. This CDR3 has 14 residues. Germline loops: CDR1 LNHNV, CDR2 YYDKDF (reference sequence). The V end lost 4 bases, the J end lost 4 bases, and 12 bases lay between the germline ends. CDR3 sequence: CATSKDGFPDTQYF. CDR3 nucleotide sequence: TGTGCCACCAGCAAGGACGGTTTTCCAGATACGCAGTATTTT.

V usage is TRBV10-3 and J usage is TRBJ2-5, with D possibly being TRBD2 (5 bases). V gave up 1 base and J gave up 4 bases, with 10 bases separating them. Germline V gene lookup returns CDR1 ENHRY and CDR2 SYGVKD. The CDR3 extends over 14 amino acids. The CDR3 loop is CAISEWPSRETQYF. Written as DNA, the CDR3 is TGTGCCATCAGTGAGTGGCCTAGCAGAGAGACCCAGTACTTC.

The V call is TRBV6-5, the J call TRBJ1-5, with no clear D. Germline values: CDR1 MNHEY, CDR2 SVGAGI. The CDR3 has 15 amino acids. Trimming left V 0 bases short and J 3 bases short, with 9 bases between. Written as DNA, the CDR3 is TGTGCCAGCAGTTACTCTTGGGCAGACAATCAGCCCCAGCATTTT. Translating gives CASSYSWADNQPQHF.

The rearrangement uses TRBV12-3 or TRBV12-4 and TRBJ1-5; possible D gene TRBD1, 5 bases. V was cut by 3 bases and J by 3 bases, with 9 bases left in between. This CDR3 has 14 amino acids. The CDR3 coding sequence is TGTGCCAGCAGTTTCCGGGACGTCAATCAGCCCCAGCATTTT. Its translation is CASSFRDVNQPQHF.

This clonotype was observed at least ten times. V and J are TRBV29-1 and TRBJ2-5; D may match TRBD1 or TRBD2 (5 bases each). The germline gives CDR1 SQVTM, CDR2 ANQGSEA. The CDR3 loop spans 11 amino acids. In DNA, the CDR3 is TGCAGTGTGGGCAGGGAGGAGACCCAGTACTTC. Protein product: CSVGREETQYF. The complete variable domain, with remaining parts taken from reference TRBV29-1 and TRBJ2-5, reads SAVISQKPSRDICQRGTSLTIQCQVDSQVTMMFWYRQQPGQSLTLIATANQGSEATYESGFVIDKFPISRPNLTFSTLTVSNMSPEDSSIYLCSVGREETQYFGPGTRLLVL.

This clonotype has only a few counts. V usage is TRBV27 and J usage is TRBJ2-1, with TRBD1 as a possible D gene (5 bases). This CDR3 region has 14 residues. Trimming removed 7 bases at V and 0 bases at J, with 10 bases between. Germline CDR1 is MNHEY and CDR2 is SMNVEV (reference sequence). In DNA, the CDR3 is TGTGCCAGCACCGTTAGGGGCTCCTACAATGAGCAGTTCTTC. Translation: CASTVRGSYNEQFF.

CDR3 sequence (DNA): TGTGCCAGCAGCGTAGGAGGGGGTCCTCGTGGCTACACCTTC. It yields the protein CASSVGGGPRGYTF. This rearrangement joins TRBV9 to TRBJ1-2; D perhaps matches TRBD1 (6 bases). V lost 0 bases and J 7 bases, leaving 13 bases between the germline ends. CDR3 length equals 14 residues. CDR1 is SGDLS, CDR2 YYNGEE, per germline.

A single count supports this clonotype. The rearrangement joins TRBV2 to TRBJ1-2; 9 bases map to TRBD1. This CDR3 region has 14 residues. Looked up from germline, CDR1 is SNHLY and CDR2 is FYNNEI. Trimming at V came to 8 bases and at J to 4 bases, leaving 8 bases not matched to a gene. CDR3 sequence (DNA): TGTGCCAGCTTCCCGGGACAGGGACCCTATGGCTACACCTTC. It translates to CASFPGQGPYGYTF.